The 5 T cell receptor beta chains reported below all come from one sample, sequenced in a study of monozygotic twins with inflammatory bowel disease. After re-calling the 5' RACE reads, TCRdb lists one entry per CDR3 protein, DNA absent. The specimen's table records 300,000 to 350,000 distinct CDR3 sequences. The sequencing sample was made of blood. These receptors were taken from a human donor with ulcerative colitis or Crohn's disease, or a healthy co-twin of an affected twin (not recorded which).

The rearrangement joins TRBV7-9 to TRBJ2-7. Per germline, CDR1 SEHNR and CDR2 FQNEAQ (reference sequence). The CDR3 totals 13 residues. The CDR3 loop is CASSVQVDYEQYF.

J is TRBJ2-1 and V is TRBV9; TCRdb lists TRBD1, though no DNA is available to test this call. The CDR3 contains 16 residues. Germline CDR1 SGDLS, CDR2 YYNGEE. CDR3: CASSVGVGGKDNEQFF.

The chain has TRBV4-1 and TRBJ1-2; TCRdb's assignment of TRBD1 cannot be checked, as there is no DNA. The CDR3 length is 14 residues. In germline, CDR1 is MGHRA, CDR2 YSYEKL. The CDR3 sequence: CASSQVVSGARYTF.

V is TRBV12-3 or TRBV12-4 and J is TRBJ1-2; TCRdb gives TRBD1 as the D gene, but with no DNA this cannot be confirmed. The CDR3 totals 12 residues. Here the CDR3 reads CASSPGVNGYTF.

This chain uses TRBV2 with TRBJ2-1; without DNA, the TCRdb call of TRBD1 cannot be checked. CDR1 and CDR2 (germline): SNHLY, FYNNEI. This CDR3 is 14 amino acids long. The CDR3 protein is CANRDWEGRNEQFF.